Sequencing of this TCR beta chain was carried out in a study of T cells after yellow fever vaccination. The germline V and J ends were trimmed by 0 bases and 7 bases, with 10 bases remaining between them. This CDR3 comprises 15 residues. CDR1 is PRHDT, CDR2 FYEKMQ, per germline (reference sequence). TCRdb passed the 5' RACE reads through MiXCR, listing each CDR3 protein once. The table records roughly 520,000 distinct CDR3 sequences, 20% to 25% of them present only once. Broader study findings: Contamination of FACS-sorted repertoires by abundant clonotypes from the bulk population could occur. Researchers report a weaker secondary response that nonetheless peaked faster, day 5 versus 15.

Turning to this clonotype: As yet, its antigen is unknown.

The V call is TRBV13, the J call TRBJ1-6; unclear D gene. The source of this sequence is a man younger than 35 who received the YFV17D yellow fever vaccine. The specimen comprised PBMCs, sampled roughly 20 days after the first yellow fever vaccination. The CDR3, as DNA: TGTGCCAGCAGCTTAGGGCAGGAATTCAATTCACCCCTCCACTTT. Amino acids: CASSLGQEFNSPLHF.